This is a list of T cell receptor beta chains from one sample in a study of neurological immune-mediated disorders. TCRdb passed the 5' RACE reads through MiXCR, listing each CDR3 protein once. The sample shows fewer than 80,000 distinct CDR3 sequences, 5.2% of them seen only once. Source material: PBMCs. Every receptor here comes from a woman aged 25 to 39 with multiple sclerosis. Each CDR3 is given with its conserved first and last residue. The D gene is left open where the match is weak. The listing skips clone size in some rows; elsewhere it reads once, few, many or a size class.

few,TRBV5-8,-,TRBJ2-7,TGTGCCAGCAATAACTACGAGCAGTACTTC,CASNNYEQYF
many,TRBV20-1,TRBD1,TRBJ2-1,TGCAGTGCTAGGGCCGGACAGGGGCCTGACAATGAGCAGTTCTTC,CSARAGQGPDNEQFF
many,TRBV7-2,TRBD1,TRBJ2-1,TGTGCCAGCAGCCCCAGAGACAGGGGAACTGAGCAGTTCTTC,CASSPRDRGTEQFF
many,TRBV20-1,-,TRBJ2-1,TGCAGTGCTAGTGGCGGCCCTCCTTACAATGAGCAGTTCTTC,CSASGGPPYNEQFF
many,TRBV20-1,-,TRBJ1-5,TGCAGTGCTAGTGTCGGTCTTACTAGCAATCAGCCCCAGCATTTT,CSASVGLTSNQPQHF
many,TRBV20-1,TRBD2,TRBJ2-7,TGCAGTGCTAGATCCGGGACTAGCATCCACGAGCAGTACTTC,CSARSGTSIHEQYF
few,TRBV12-3/TRBV12-4,TRBD1,TRBJ1-5,TGTGCCAGCAGCTCGGGACAGAGCAATCAGCCCCAGCATTTT,CASSSGQSNQPQHF
-,TRBV20-1,TRBD1,TRBJ1-6,TGCAGTGCTAGAACAGGGGTCAATTCACCCCTCAACTTT,CSARTGVNSPLNF
many,TRBV20-1,-,TRBJ1-1,TGCAGTGCTAGAGATGGGCCGAACACTGAAGCTTTCTTT,CSARDGPNTEAFF
many,TRBV5-1,-,TRBJ1-1,TGCGCCAGCAGCTTGGGCGACGGAAACACTGAAGCTTTCTTT,CASSLGDGNTEAFF
many,TRBV20-1,-,TRBJ1-1,TGCAGTGCCAGCAAGGGAATAGAGACTGAAGCTTTCTTT,CSASKGIETEAFF
many,TRBV20-1,-,TRBJ1-2,TGCAGTGCTAGAGTTACACTTCCAAGCTATGGCTACACCTTC,CSARVTLPSYGYTF
-,TRBV3-1,-,TRBJ2-1,TGTGCCAGCAGCCAAGGCGACTCTGGATCGAGTTTTCGCTCCTACAATGAGCAGTTCTTC,CASSQGDSGSSFRSYNEQFF
many,TRBV7-8,-,TRBJ1-6,TGTGCCAGCAGCTTAGCATCCGCAGGGAATAATTCACCCCTCAACTTT,CASSLASAGNNSPLNF
few,TRBV4-2,TRBD2,TRBJ2-6,TGTGCCAGCAGCCAAGAGCTAGCGGGGGGGCCAGCCGGGGCCAACGTCCTGACTTTC,CASSQELAGGPAGANVLTF
few,TRBV7-8,-,TRBJ1-1,TGTGCCAGCAGCCGAACGGACAGAATGAACACTGAAGCTTTCTTT,CASSRTDRMNTEAFF
many,TRBV5-1,TRBD1,TRBJ2-2,TGCGCCAGCAGCCTCAACGGACAGGGGAACACCGGGGAGCTGTTTTTT,CASSLNGQGNTGELFF
-,TRBV29-1,-,TRBJ1-4,TGCAGCGTTGGACAGACGAACAGTGAAAAACTGTTTTTT,CSVGQTNSEKLFF
many,TRBV10-3,TRBD2,TRBJ2-7,TGTGCCATCACCGGGGAGGGGTACGAGCAGTACTTC,CAITGEGYEQYF
many,TRBV5-1,-,TRBJ1-1,TGCGCCAGCAATAGGGAGGGTGGGGACACTGAAGCTTTCTTT,CASNREGGDTEAFF
-,TRBV5-1,-,TRBJ2-7,TGCGCCAGCAGCTTCGTGGGTGGCGAGCAGTACTTC,CASSFVGGEQYF
many,TRBV29-1,TRBD1,TRBJ2-7,TGCAGCGTTGGTCCAGGGGGTGTTTACGAGCAGTACTTC,CSVGPGGVYEQYF